This T cell receptor beta chain came from a study of T cell repertoires in cytomegalovirus infection. In the study overall: CMV epitopes in the study were HLA-C-restricted (recently identified) and HLA-B-restricted (well studied). The study's findings and limits: The cumulative frequency of public TCR beta families distinguished individuals who carried CMV together with the relevant HLA.

Comment on this clonotype: Its specificity is unknown.

With 3 bases removed from V and 0 bases from J, the gap between germline ends came to 12 bases. CDR1 LNHDA and CDR2 SQIVND come from the germline V gene (reference sequence). The CDR3 has 16 amino acids. MiXCR was run by TCRdb on the reads, yielding one entry per CDR3 protein. The sample gives approximately 1,000,000 distinct CDR3 sequences, roughly 30% of which show up once; more than 12% is in the top ten. The chain couples TRBV19 to TRBJ1-5, with no clear D. The receptor comes from a human donor in good health (CMV status not recorded). Some clones in this sample may be carry-over from other donors' samples. Sequences were derived from cultured CD8+ T cells from PBMCs, sampled from culture after CMV antigen stimulation. The CDR3 is CASSMRASYSNQPQHF. In DNA, the CDR3 is TGTGCCAGTAGTATGAGGGCCTCTTATAGCAATCAGCCCCAGCATTTT.